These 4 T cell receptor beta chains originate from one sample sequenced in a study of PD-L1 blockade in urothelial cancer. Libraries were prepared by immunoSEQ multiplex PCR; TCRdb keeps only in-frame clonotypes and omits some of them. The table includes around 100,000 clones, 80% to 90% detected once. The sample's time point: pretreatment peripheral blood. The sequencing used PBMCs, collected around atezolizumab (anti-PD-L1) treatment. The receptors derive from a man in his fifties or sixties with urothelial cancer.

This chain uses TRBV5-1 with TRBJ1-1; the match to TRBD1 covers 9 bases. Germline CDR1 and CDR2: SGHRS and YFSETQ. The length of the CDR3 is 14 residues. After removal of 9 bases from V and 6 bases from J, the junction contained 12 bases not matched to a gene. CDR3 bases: TGCGCCACCCGACCTGGGACAGGGACGCCTGAAGCTTTCTTT. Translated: CATRPGTGTPEAFF.

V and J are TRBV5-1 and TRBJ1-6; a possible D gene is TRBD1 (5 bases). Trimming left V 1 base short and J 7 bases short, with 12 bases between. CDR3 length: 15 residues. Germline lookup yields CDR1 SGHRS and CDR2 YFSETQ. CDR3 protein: CASSLWQGRNSPLHF. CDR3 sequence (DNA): TGCGCCAGCAGCTTGTGGCAGGGTAGGAATTCACCCCTCCACTTT.

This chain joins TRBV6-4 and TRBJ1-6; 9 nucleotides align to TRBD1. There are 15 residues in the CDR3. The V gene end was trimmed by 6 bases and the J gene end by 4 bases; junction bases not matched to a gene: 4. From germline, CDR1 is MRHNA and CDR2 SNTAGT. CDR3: CASSEGQGYNSPLHF. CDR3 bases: TGTGCCAGCAGCGAGGGACAGGGTTATAATTCACCCCTCCACTTT.

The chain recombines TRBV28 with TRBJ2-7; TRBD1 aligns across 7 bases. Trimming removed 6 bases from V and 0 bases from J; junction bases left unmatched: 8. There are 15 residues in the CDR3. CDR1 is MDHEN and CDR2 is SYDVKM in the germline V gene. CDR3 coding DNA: TGTGCCAGCAGCCTGACCGGGACAGTCTCCTACGAGCAGTACTTC. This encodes CASSLTGTVSYEQYF.